This is a list of T cell receptor beta chains from one sample in a study of cytomegalovirus exposure and HLA in healthy donors. The assay was immunoSEQ multiplex PCR, and TCRdb's table has in-frame clones only and misses some. The sample gives about 89,000 clones, around 74% of which show up once; about 9.5% is in the top ten. Sequencing was performed on PBMCs. These receptors all come from a man aged 30 to 45 in good health and CMV-seropositive. CDR3s include the opening cysteine and the closing phenylalanine or tryptophan. The D gene is left open where the match is weak. Clone size, where shown, is once, few, many, or a class for clones that have expanded.

d_call j_call clone_size v_call cdr3_aa cdr3_nt
TRBD1 TRBJ1-2 . TRBV2 CASRQGSYGYTF TGTGCCAGTAGACAGGGATCCTATGGCTACACCTTC
. TRBJ2-3 . TRBV7-2 CASSSQGSADTQYF TGTGCCAGCAGCTCACAGGGTAGCGCAGATACGCAGTATTTT
TRBD2 TRBJ2-1 . TRBV4-1 CASSPTSGSYNEQFF TGCGCCAGCAGCCCTACTAGCGGCTCCTACAATGAGCAGTTCTTC
TRBD1 TRBJ2-7 . TRBV5-5 CASTRTGENSEEQYF TGTGCCAGCACCAGGACAGGGGAAAACTCTGAGGAGCAGTACTTC
TRBD1 TRBJ2-5 few TRBV6-6 CASSSGWTGEGETQYF TGTGCCAGCAGTTCCGGTTGGACAGGGGAGGGGGAGACCCAGTACTTC
. TRBJ1-1 few TRBV6-1 CASSDGGLEAFF TGTGCCAGCAGTGATGGGGGCCTCGAAGCTTTCTTT
. TRBJ2-1 . TRBV20-1 CSAADYEQFF TGCAGTGCCGCGGACTATGAGCAGTTCTTC
TRBD2 TRBJ2-3 few TRBV7-9 CATLAGGSTDTQYF TGTGCCACTCTAGCGGGGGGAAGCACAGATACGCAGTATTTT
. TRBJ1-4 . TRBV9 CASSGSGSTNEKLFF TGTGCCAGCAGCGGATCAGGGTCAACTAATGAAAAACTGTTTTTT
. TRBJ1-6 . TRBV5-6 CASSLRWSGTYNSPLHF TGTGCCAGCAGCTTGAGATGGAGCGGCACCTATAATTCACCCCTCCACTTT
. TRBJ1-2 . TRBV30 CASSGFYGYTF TGTGCCTCCTCGGGGTTCTATGGCTACACCTTC
. TRBJ2-3 . TRBV4-3 CASSQETGQLFTDTQYF TGCGCCAGCAGCCAAGAAACTGGACAGCTTTTCACAGATACGCAGTATTTT
TRBD2 TRBJ2-5 . TRBV7-9 CASSPRTSGTQGETQYF TGTGCCAGCAGCCCACGGACTAGCGGTACTCAAGGGGAGACCCAGTACTTC
TRBD1 TRBJ2-7 once TRBV25-1 CASGTVFLGEQYF TGTGCCAGCGGGACAGTGTTCCTCGGCGAGCAGTACTTC
TRBD1 TRBJ1-2 few TRBV4-1 CASSQSEGQQYYGYTF TGCGCCAGCAGCCAGTCGGAGGGACAGCAATACTATGGCTACACCTTC
TRBD2 TRBJ2-3 . TRBV5-1 CASSPGLGTDTQYF TGCGCCAGCAGCCCGGGACTAGGAACAGATACGCAGTATTTT
. TRBJ2-7 . TRBV5-5 CASRPTSYEQYF TGTGCCAGCAGGCCGACAAGTTACGAGCAGTACTTC
TRBD1 TRBJ1-1 few TRBV4-1 CASSPTGTMNTEAFF TGCGCCAGCAGCCCGACAGGGACCATGAACACTGAAGCTTTCTTT
TRBD1 TRBJ2-1 . TRBV19 CASSIGTGLWEQFF TGTGCCAGTAGTATCGGGACAGGGCTGTGGGAGCAGTTCTTC
. TRBJ1-5 . TRBV30 CAWSVRTVQPQHF TGTGCCTGGAGTGTACGGACAGTTCAGCCCCAGCATTTT
TRBD1 TRBJ2-7 . TRBV28 CASSRLLRGFEQYF TGTGCCAGCAGTCGCCTTCTCAGGGGGTTCGAGCAGTACTTC
TRBD2 TRBJ2-5 . TRBV4-1 CASSLGLASKETQYF TGCGCCAGCAGCCTCGGACTAGCGTCGAAGGAGACCCAGTACTTC